Presented here are 27 T cell receptor beta chains from one specimen sequenced in a study of cytomegalovirus exposure and HLA in healthy donors. Use of 60 Vbeta and 13 Jbeta primers characterized the PCR. Clones were read by immunoSEQ multiplex PCR, and TCRdb kept only the in-frame ones, dropping some. There are about 130,000 clones in the sample; roughly 77% occur only once, and approximately 5% lies in the top ten. The sample was PBMCs. The source of these receptors is a man aged 30 to 45 in good health and CMV-seronegative.

This clone was seen once. The J gene is TRBJ2-3, the V gene TRBV4-2; 9 bases match TRBD2. Germline V gene lookup returns CDR1 LGHNA and CDR2 YNFKEQ. J gave up 4 bases and V 0 bases, and 8 bases lay outside the gene matches. The CDR3 has 17 amino acids. DNA of the CDR3: TGTGCCAGCAGCCAAGATCTTGTGCGGGGGGGACCAGATACGCAGTATTTT. Residues: CASSQDLVRGGPDTQYF.

V is TRBV18 and J is TRBJ2-7, with 7 bases identical to TRBD1. CDR1 is KGHSH, CDR2 LQKENI, per germline. The CDR3 totals 15 residues. J lost 0 bases, V lost 1 base, and 3 bases had no gene match. The CDR3 DNA follows: TGTGCCAGCTCACCACGGGGGACAGACTCCTACGAGCAGTACTTC. Protein sequence: CASSPRGTDSYEQYF.

The chain has TRBV6-1 and TRBJ1-5; 7 positions agree with TRBD1. Germline V gene lookup returns CDR1 MNHNS and CDR2 SASEGT. The CDR3 totals 14 residues. The V gene end was trimmed by 4 bases and the J gene end by 4 bases; junction bases not matched to a gene: 4. For the CDR3, the DNA is TGTGCCAGCAGTGGGACAGGATTTAATCAGCCCCAGCATTTT. The encoded protein is CASSGTGFNQPQHF.

J is TRBJ2-1 and V is TRBV5-1, with D possibly TRBD2 on 6 matching bases. Trimming shortened V by 4 bases and J by 0 bases, and 23 bases separated the two germline ends. Germline CDR1 SGHRS, CDR2 YFSETQ. The CDR3 is 19 amino acids. The CDR3 loop is CASSRAGPRTVSSYNEQFF. The CDR3 nucleotides read TGCGCCAGCAGCCGGGCGGGGCCGAGGACTGTTAGCTCCTACAATGAGCAGTTCTTC.

This clone was seen once. V and J are TRBV7-9 and TRBJ1-4, with D possibly matching TRBD1 (6 bases). The ends were cut back, 6 bases at V and 5 bases at J, with 13 bases in the middle. The CDR3 runs to 14 residues. CDR1 and CDR2 (germline): SEHNR, FQNEAQ (reference sequence). CDR3 in amino acids: CASSWTAGNEKLFF. CDR3 DNA: TGTGCCAGCAGTTGGACAGCCGGCAATGAAAAACTGTTTTTT. The full variable domain, completed using reference TRBV7-9 and TRBJ1-4, is DTGVSQNPRHKITKRGQNVTFRCDPISEHNRLYWYRQTLGQGPEFLTYFQNEAQLEKSRLLSDRFSAERPKGSFSTLEIQRTEQGDSAMYLCASSWTAGNEKLFFGSGTQLSVL.

This CDR3 is CASSLPPSGANVLTF. DNA for the CDR3: TGCGCCAGCAGCTTGCCCCCGTCTGGGGCCAACGTCCTGACTTTC. The chain carries TRBV5-1 and TRBJ2-6; D gene unclear. The CDR3 spans 15 residues. CDR1 SGHRS and CDR2 YFSETQ come from the germline V gene. The V end lost 1 base, the J end lost 1 base, and 6 bases lay between the germline ends. Full variable domain (outside the CDR3, taken from reference TRBV5-1 and TRBJ2-6): KAGVTQTPRYLIKTRGQQVTLSCSPISGHRSVSWYQQTPGQGLQFLFEYFSETQRNKGNFPGRFSGRQFSNSRSEMNVSTLELGDSALYLCASSLPPSGANVLTFGAGSRLTVL.

This chain uses TRBV25-1 with TRBJ2-1, with 10 bases matching TRBD2. CDR1 is MGHDK and CDR2 is SYGVNS in the germline V gene. Trimming cost V 4 bases and J 4 bases; bases outside gene matches: 4. CDR3 length: 15 residues. The CDR3, as DNA: TGTGCCAGCAGTGGGGGACTAGCGCCTTACAATGAGCAGTTCTTC. This encodes CASSGGLAPYNEQFF.

The V call is TRBV20-1, the J call TRBJ1-1; D ambiguous. With 2 bases removed from V and 4 bases from J, the gap between germline ends came to 5 bases. The CDR3 contains 11 residues. Germline CDR1 reads DFQATT; CDR2 reads SNEGSKA (reference sequence). CDR3 DNA: TGCAGTGCTAGAACAGTCACTGAAGCTTTCTTT. Translated: CSARTVTEAFF.

The gene calls are TRBV28 and TRBJ2-2; 8 positions match TRBD1. The junction had 2 bases not matched to a gene; V was cut back by 3 bases and J by 5 bases. The CDR3 has 14 amino acids. Germline V gene lookup returns CDR1 MDHEN and CDR2 SYDVKM. DNA for the CDR3: TGTGCCAGCAGTTTCAGGGGGCAGACCGGGGAGCTGTTTTTT. Translation gives CASSFRGQTGELFF. The variable domain in full, completed from reference TRBV28 and TRBJ2-2, reads DVKVTQSSRYLVKRTGEKVFLECVQDMDHENMFWYRQDPGLGLRLIYFSYDVKMKEKGDIPEGYSVSREKKERFSLILESASTNQTSMYLCASSFRGQTGELFFGEGSRLTVL.

A single count supports this clone. The rearrangement joins TRBV7-2 to TRBJ1-6; 8 nucleotides agree with TRBD1. Germline V lookup: CDR1 SGHTA, CDR2 FQGNSA. The CDR3 totals 15 residues. V shed 2 bases and J 13 bases; nucleotides not matched to a gene: 10. The CDR3 reads CASSLKGDRGRPLHF. CDR3 coding DNA: TGTGCCAGCAGCTTAAAGGGAGACAGGGGACGGCCCCTCCACTTT.

This clone occurred a few times. J is TRBJ2-2 and V is TRBV28, with D perhaps matching TRBD2 (5 bases). V was shortened by 5 bases and J by 1 base, with 14 bases between the two germline ends. The CDR3 length is 16 residues. Germline V gene lookup returns CDR1 MDHEN and CDR2 SYDVKM. CDR3 coding DNA: TGTGCCAGCAGTCACGGGATGGGGAGGAACACCGGGGAGCTGTTTTTT. Translating gives CASSHGMGRNTGELFF.

J is TRBJ2-5 and V is TRBV5-5, with 8 bases matching TRBD1. The germline V gene encodes CDR1 SGHKS and CDR2 YYEKEE (reference sequence). V shed 0 bases and J 3 bases; nucleotides not matched to a gene: 4. The length of the CDR3 is 15 residues. The CDR3 region is CASSLGDRIKETQYF. The CDR3 DNA reads as TGTGCCAGCAGCTTGGGGGACAGGATTAAAGAGACCCAGTACTTC.

V usage is TRBV29-1 and J usage is TRBJ2-3; the match to TRBD2 covers 8 bases. The V segment lost 4 bases and the J segment 1 base; nucleotides outside the gene matches: 10. Germline CDR1 is SQVTM and CDR2 is ANQGSEA. The CDR3 length is 16 residues. CDR3 DNA sequence: TGCAGCGTTGGCGCTAGCGGGCGGCTAGGCACAGATACGCAGTATTTT. Amino acids: CSVGASGRLGTDTQYF.

The chain couples TRBV5-1 to TRBJ2-3; 13 nucleotides agree with TRBD2. V was pared by 4 bases and J by 4 bases, with 6 bases of the junction left unmatched. The CDR3 contains 16 residues. The germline gives CDR1 SGHRS, CDR2 YFSETQ. The DNA for the CDR3 is TGCGCCAGCAGCCGTACCGGGACTAGCGGGGCAGATACGCAGTATTTT. It yields the protein CASSRTGTSGADTQYF.

The chain recombines TRBV27 with TRBJ1-1; unclear D gene. Germline V lookup: CDR1 MNHEY, CDR2 SMNVEV (reference sequence). V gave up 2 bases and J gave up 1 base, with 5 bases separating them. This CDR3 has 13 amino acids. In DNA form, the CDR3 reads TGTGCCAGCAGTTTAACCAGGAACACTGAAGCTTTCTTT. Protein: CASSLTRNTEAFF.

This sequence joins TRBV4-3 and TRBJ1-2; TRBD1 matches at 9 bases. This CDR3 region has 15 residues. The V gene's germline CDR1 is LGHNA and CDR2 YSLEER. After removal of 4 bases from V and 5 bases from J, the junction contained 8 bases not matched to a gene. The CDR3 loop is CASSPTGTGSYGYTF. The CDR3 DNA is TGCGCCAGCAGCCCTACTGGGACAGGGAGTTATGGCTACACCTTC.

V and J are TRBV10-3 and TRBJ1-1; 9 bases are a match to TRBD1. This CDR3 region has 16 residues. Germline assignment: CDR1 ENHRY and CDR2 SYGVKD. V gave up 3 bases and J gave up 5 bases; unmatched junction bases: 10. The CDR3 DNA reads TGTGCCATCAGTGACGGGACAGGGTCATTTTATACTGAAGCTTTCTTT. It is translated as CAISDGTGSFYTEAFF.

The chain is built from TRBV28 and TRBJ1-1, with D maybe TRBD1 (5 bases). Germline CDR1 MDHEN, CDR2 SYDVKM. The CDR3 covers 13 residues. V lost 2 bases to trimming and J lost 7 bases, with 11 bases between them. This CDR3 reads CASSLRIRDEAFF. DNA of the CDR3: TGTGCCAGCAGTTTAAGGATCAGGGATGAAGCTTTCTTT.

Details on this clone: One end of the junction varies from germline; a read error may be responsible. This chain connects TRBV7-9 to TRBJ1-4; D is possibly TRBD1 (5 bases). The germline V gene has CDR1 SEHNR and CDR2 FQNEAQ (reference sequence). The CDR3 length is 16 residues. This CDR3 reads CASRLGARRSNEKLFF. CDR3 nucleotide sequence: TGTGCCAGCAGGTTAGGGGCGCGGAGGTCTAATGAAAAACTGTTTTTT.

This clone was counted once. The CDR3: CASVGTGANYEQYF. The CDR3 coding sequence is TGTGCCAGCGTCGGCACAGGGGCGAACTACGAGCAGTACTTC. The rearrangement joins TRBV2 to TRBJ2-7; 7 bases match TRBD1. Germline V gene sequence: CDR1 SNHLY, CDR2 FYNNEI. The CDR3 sequence is 14 residues long. Germline trimming cut 8 bases from V and 3 bases from J; bases unmatched to any gene: 10.

The gene calls are TRBV29-1 and TRBJ2-3, with D possibly TRBD2 on 5 matching bases. There are 13 residues in the CDR3. The V end lost 4 bases, the J end lost 3 bases, and 11 bases lay between the germline ends. Germline assignment: CDR1 SQVTM and CDR2 ANQGSEA. CDR3 amino acids: CSVVVGGTDTQYF. Here the CDR3 DNA reads TGCAGCGTTGTTGTTGGCGGGACAGATACGCAGTATTTT.

This chain links TRBV28 with TRBJ1-4, with 9 bases matching TRBD1. The germline CDR1 and CDR2 sequences are MDHEN and SYDVKM. With V trimmed by 5 bases and J by 7 bases, 8 bases remained unmatched. This CDR3 is 15 amino acids long. The chain's CDR3 is CASSPTGTGIEKLFF. For the CDR3, the DNA is TGTGCCAGCAGTCCGACCGGGACAGGGATTGAAAAACTGTTTTTT.

The chain recombines TRBV2 with TRBJ2-7, with TRBD2 identical over 10 bases. V gave up 6 bases and J gave up 0 bases; unmatched junction bases: 2. CDR3 length: 14 amino acids. In germline, CDR1 is SNHLY, CDR2 FYNNEI. CDR3 sequence (DNA): TGTGCCAGCAGAGCGGGGGGGATCTCCTACGAGCAGTACTTC. Encoded protein: CASRAGGISYEQYF.

The genes are TRBV27 and TRBJ1-4; weak D call: TRBD1 (5 bases). With 2 bases removed from V and 0 bases from J, the gap between germline ends came to 7 bases. Looked up from germline, CDR1 is MNHEY and CDR2 is SMNVEV (reference sequence). This CDR3 region has 15 residues. The CDR3 DNA reads TGTGCCAGCAGTTTAGAAGGGGCAACTAATGAAAAACTGTTTTTT. Amino acids: CASSLEGATNEKLFF.

This clone was seen more than once but under ten times. The V gene is TRBV27, the J gene TRBJ2-3; TRBD2 agrees at 10 bases. The CDR3 spans 16 residues. The trim removed 5 bases at V and 6 bases at J, leaving 11 bases unmatched. Per germline, CDR1 MNHEY and CDR2 SMNVEV (reference sequence). Here the CDR3 DNA reads TGTGCCAGCAGTCCTCTCCAAAGCGGGGGGGCGGATACGCAGTATTTT. Residues: CASSPLQSGGADTQYF.

The chain combines TRBV9 with TRBJ1-1; 10 bases are shared with TRBD1. Germline V gene lookup returns CDR1 SGDLS and CDR2 YYNGEE. The CDR3 runs 15 residues. After removal of 4 bases from V and 2 bases from J, the junction contained 5 bases not matched to a gene. CDR3 nucleotides: TGTGCCAGCAGCACGGGGACAGGGGTTAACACTGAAGCTTTCTTT. As protein: CASSTGTGVNTEAFF.

The chain uses TRBV10-3 and TRBJ1-3; TRBD1 matches at 8 bases. This CDR3 is built from 14 residues. Germline CDR1 is ENHRY and CDR2 is SYGVKD. The V segment lost 5 bases and the J segment 2 bases; nucleotides outside the gene matches: 2. CDR3 nucleotides: TGTGCCATCAGTCCAGGGGGCACTGGAAACACCATATATTTT. It codes for CAISPGGTGNTIYF.